Below are 25 T cell receptor beta chains sequenced from a single sample in a study of blood T cell repertoires in COVID-19. TCRdb's table, derived via immunoSEQ multiplex PCR, lists solely in-frame clones and lacks some. The repertoire holds roughly 420,000 clones, with around 87% as singletons. The sequenced material came from PBMCs or T cells enriched from blood (not recorded which). The origin of the receptors is a woman younger than 45 with acute COVID-19.

This rearrangement joins TRBV4-3 to TRBJ1-6, with TRBD1 matching over 9 bases. The CDR3 has 16 residues. V lost 7 bases and J lost 7; bases outside the gene matches: 11. Germline assignment: CDR1 LGHNA and CDR2 YSLEER. This CDR3 reads CASKAGTGTYNSPLHF. CDR3 sequence (DNA): TGCGCCAGCAAGGCCGGGACAGGGACGTACAATTCACCCCTCCACTTT.

The CDR3 sequence: CASSQTLGGVRETQYF. CDR3 in DNA: TGTGCCAGCAGCCAAACACTAGGGGGGGTTAGGGAGACCCAGTACTTC. The chain recombines TRBV3-1 (or the pseudogene TRBV3-2) with TRBJ2-5; D might be TRBD2 (7 bases). This CDR3 spans 16 amino acids. Trimming pared 2 bases from V and 5 bases from J, leaving 18 bases between. Germline lookup yields CDR1 LGHDT and CDR2 YNNKEL (reference sequence).

In its sample, this clone was seen a few times. The gene calls are TRBV10-2 and TRBJ1-4, with 12 bases that match TRBD1. The CDR3 is 14 amino acids. Germline CDR1 reads WSHSY; CDR2 reads SAAADI. The V gene end was trimmed by 6 bases and the J gene end by 10 bases; junction bases not matched to a gene: 6. CDR3 nucleotide sequence: TGCGCCAGCAGCACCGGGACAGGGGGCGGAAAACTGTTTTTT. As protein: CASSTGTGGGKLFF.

CDR3 amino acids: CASSPVLESTEAFF. CDR3 nucleotides: TGTGCCAGCTCACCGGTCTTAGAGTCCACTGAAGCTTTCTTT. The V and J genes are TRBV18 and TRBJ1-1; D remains unclear. Trimming left V 3 bases short and J 4 bases short, with 12 bases between. Germline CDR1 and CDR2: KGHSH and LQKENI. This CDR3 has 14 amino acids. The variable domain in full, completed from reference TRBV18 and TRBJ1-1, reads NAGVMQNPRHLVRRRGQEARLRCSPMKGHSHVYWYRQLPEEGLKFMVYLQKENIIDESGMPKERFSAEFPKEGPSILRIQQVVRGDSAAYFCASSPVLESTEAFFGQGTRLTVV.

The gene calls are TRBV10-1 and TRBJ1-1; no reliable D call. CDR1 WNHNN and CDR2 SYGVQD come from the germline V gene (reference sequence). Trimming pared 2 bases from V and 4 bases from J, leaving 11 bases between. This CDR3 has 14 amino acids. The CDR3 spells CASSEVPSGTEAFF. CDR3 DNA: TGCGCCAGCAGTGAGGTCCCGTCCGGCACTGAAGCTTTCTTT.

Written as DNA, the CDR3 is TGTGCCAGCAGTTACTCTCCGGGGTACAATGAGCAGTTCTTC. This encodes CASSYSPGYNEQFF. V and J are TRBV6-5 and TRBJ2-1, with a weak D call TRBD2 (5 bases). This CDR3 has 14 amino acids. Germline loops: CDR1 MNHEY, CDR2 SVGAGI. V was trimmed by 0 bases and J by 4 bases, leaving 7 bases between them.

Written as DNA, the CDR3 is TGTGCCAGCAGGGAACGGGGTCACGACAATGAGCAGTTCTTC. Protein: CASRERGHDNEQFF. The chain combines TRBV3-1 (or the pseudogene TRBV3-2) with TRBJ2-1; possibly TRBD2 for D (5 bases). The germline gives CDR1 LGHDT, CDR2 YNNKEL (reference sequence). This CDR3 region has 14 residues. The ends were cut back, 6 bases at V and 5 bases at J, with 14 bases in the middle.

This rearrangement joins TRBV5-1 to TRBJ2-3; a possible D gene is TRBD1 (5 bases). This CDR3 has 16 residues. Trimming removed 0 bases from V and 0 bases from J, with 11 bases in between. The germline CDR1 and CDR2 sequences are SGHRS and YFSETQ. CDR3 in DNA: TGCGCCAGCAGCTTGGTACAGGTCTCTAGCACAGATACGCAGTATTTT. Translating gives CASSLVQVSSTDTQYF. The whole variable domain, remainder taken from reference TRBV5-1 and TRBJ2-3, is KAGVTQTPRYLIKTRGQQVTLSCSPISGHRSVSWYQQTPGQGLQFLFEYFSETQRNKGNFPGRFSGRQFSNSRSEMNVSTLELGDSALYLCASSLVQVSSTDTQYFGPGTRLTVL.

This clone occurred a few times. J is TRBJ1-3 and V is TRBV30; no reliable D call. V lost 2 bases and J lost 5, with 16 bases in between. The CDR3 length is 15 residues. Germline CDR1 GTSNPN, CDR2 SVGIG (reference sequence). CDR3 region: CAWSIPGFARNTIYF. For the CDR3, the DNA is TGTGCCTGGAGTATCCCAGGTTTTGCCCGAAACACCATATATTTT.

This rearrangement joins TRBV6-5 to TRBJ1-1; maybe TRBD1 (5 bases). The ends were cut back, 6 bases at V and 4 bases at J, with 12 bases in the middle. This CDR3 is 13 amino acids long. Germline V gene sequence: CDR1 MNHEY, CDR2 SVGAGI. This CDR3 reads CASRRRRGTEAFF. The DNA of the CDR3 is TGTGCCAGCAGGCGACGAAGGGGCACTGAAGCTTTCTTT.

The rearrangement uses TRBV27 and TRBJ1-1, with D perhaps matching TRBD1 (6 bases). Germline assignment: CDR1 MNHEY and CDR2 SMNVEV (reference sequence). This CDR3 spans 14 amino acids. V lost 6 bases to trimming and J lost 1 base, with 12 bases between them. The CDR3 DNA sequence: TGTGCCAGCAGCCTGGGGGGGCCGAACACTGAAGCTTTCTTT. Translation: CASSLGGPNTEAFF.

The genes are TRBV4-1 and TRBJ1-1; TRBD1 matches at 7 bases. This CDR3 spans 16 amino acids. J gave up 0 bases and V 2 bases, and 6 bases lay outside the gene matches. Germline CDR1 MGHRA, CDR2 YSYEKL. The CDR3 reads CASSQSRGAMNTEAFF. CDR3 DNA: TGCGCCAGCAGCCAATCCAGGGGGGCCATGAACACTGAAGCTTTCTTT.

CDR3 bases: TGTGCCAGCTCACCACCATCCGGGGGTGGTTCTGGAAACACCATATATTTT. Its translation: CASSPPSGGGSGNTIYF. The gene calls are TRBV18 and TRBJ1-3; perhaps TRBD1 as D (5 bases). The germline gives CDR1 KGHSH, CDR2 LQKENI. The CDR3 runs 17 residues. Trimming stripped 0 bases from V and 1 base from J, with 13 bases between.

The rearrangement joins TRBV6-5 to TRBJ2-5; 9 bases are shared with TRBD2. V shed 4 bases, J shed 2 bases, and the junction held 5 bases outside the gene matches. Germline CDR1 reads MNHEY; CDR2 reads SVGAGI. The CDR3 has 15 residues. The CDR3 DNA follows: TGTGCCAGCAGTTCACTAGCGGGTAGACAAGAGACCCAGTACTTC. Translation gives CASSSLAGRQETQYF.

The chain employs TRBV28 and TRBJ1-2, with TRBD1 identical over 8 bases. Germline CDR1 MDHEN, CDR2 SYDVKM. CDR3 length: 17 amino acids. After removal of 1 base from V and 2 bases from J, the junction contained 9 bases not matched to a gene. CDR3: CASSLLSGGSINYGYTF. The CDR3, as DNA: TGTGCCAGCAGTTTATTGTCAGGGGGCTCAATAAACTATGGCTACACCTTC.

The chain combines TRBV19 with TRBJ2-1, with 11 bases lining up with TRBD2. J gave up 6 bases and V 4 bases, and 8 bases lay outside the gene matches. CDR1 and CDR2 from the germline V gene are LNHDA and SQIVND (reference sequence). The CDR3 has 16 residues. The CDR3 coding sequence is TGTGCCAGTAGTAACCGACTAGCGGGGCTACTCAATGAGCAGTTCTTC. This translates into CASSNRLAGLLNEQFF.

The CDR3 protein is CASSLGRATSNEKLFF. CDR3 in DNA: TGTGCCAGCAGCTTGGGGCGGGCCACTTCGAATGAAAAACTGTTTTTT. The chain is built from TRBV5-5 and TRBJ1-4; D ambiguous. The germline gives CDR1 SGHKS, CDR2 YYEKEE (reference sequence). CDR3 length equals 16 residues. V was clipped by 0 bases and J by 5 bases, with 14 bases between them.

The rearrangement joins TRBV9 to TRBJ2-1; a weak D match, TRBD1 (5 bases). The germline CDR1 and CDR2 sequences are SGDLS and YYNGEE. The V and J ends lost 3 bases and 0 bases respectively, with 10 bases between them. The CDR3 runs 15 residues. CDR3 coding DNA: TGTGCCAGCAGCGCGACAGCTAGCTCCTACAATGAGCAGTTCTTC. Its protein is CASSATASSYNEQFF.

This sequence joins TRBV7-9 and TRBJ2-7, with 9 bases lining up with TRBD1. CDR3 length equals 15 residues. The germline gives CDR1 SEHNR, CDR2 FQNEAQ (reference sequence). V lost 5 bases to trimming and J lost 1 base; unmatched junction nucleotides: 6. The CDR3 nucleotides read TGTGCCAGCAGCCCTCGGACAGGGGTGTCCTACGAGCAGTACTTC. Encoded protein: CASSPRTGVSYEQYF.

A single count supports this clone. This chain uses TRBV28 with TRBJ1-5; a weak D match, TRBD1 (6 bases). The ends were cut back, 7 bases at V and 4 bases at J, with 17 bases in the middle. Germline values: CDR1 MDHEN, CDR2 SYDVKM. This CDR3 comprises 15 residues. This CDR3 is CASKSWTAGNQPQHF. The CDR3 DNA reads as TGTGCCAGCAAATCATGGACAGCGGGAAATCAGCCCCAGCATTTT.

V is TRBV13 and J is TRBJ2-1; unclear D gene. Deletions cut 5 bases from V and 9 bases from J, with 11 bases between. The CDR3 totals 12 residues. CDR1 is PRHDT and CDR2 is FYEKMQ in the germline V gene (reference sequence). The CDR3 spells CASSRMTSEQFF. The CDR3 bases are TGTGCCAGCAGCCGGATGACAAGTGAGCAGTTCTTC.

On this clone: Other DNA sequences in the sample encode the same CDR3. The chain has TRBV18 and TRBJ1-1, with D possibly TRBD1 on 5 matching bases. V lost 1 base to trimming and J lost 5 bases, with 11 bases between them. Germline CDR1 reads KGHSH; CDR2 reads LQKENI. The CDR3 is made up of 14 amino acids. As DNA, the CDR3 is TGTGCCAGCTCACCACAGGGGCTTGGAACTGAAGCTTTCTTT. This gives the protein CASSPQGLGTEAFF.

J is TRBJ1-2 and V is TRBV5-1; 8 bases agree with TRBD1. The CDR3 covers 14 residues. CDR1 and CDR2 (germline): SGHRS, YFSETQ. The V segment lost 0 bases and the J segment 8 bases; nucleotides outside the gene matches: 6. CDR3 nucleotide sequence: TGCGCCAGCAGCTTGGGGACAGGGCTGTGGGGCTACACCTTC. The encoded protein is CASSLGTGLWGYTF.

The CDR3 here is CASSLTAPYEQYF. CDR3 coding DNA: TGTGCCAGCAGTTTGACAGCACCCTACGAGCAGTACTTC. The rearrangement uses TRBV6-6 and TRBJ2-7, with D possibly TRBD1 on 5 matching bases. The length of the CDR3 is 13 residues. V lost 4 bases to trimming and J lost 2 bases, with 9 bases between them. Germline V CDR1 and CDR2: MNHNY, SVGAGI (reference sequence).

The CDR3 sequence: CASRRAGGTEAFF. The CDR3 DNA reads as TGCGCCAGCAGACGGGCGGGGGGCACTGAAGCTTTCTTT. The J gene is TRBJ1-1, the V gene TRBV5-1, with D possibly matching TRBD1 (5 bases). V lost 5 bases to trimming and J lost 4 bases, with 12 bases between them. The germline V gene encodes CDR1 SGHRS and CDR2 YFSETQ. The CDR3 runs to 13 residues. Full variable domain (rest looked up from reference TRBV5-1 and TRBJ1-1): KAGVTQTPRYLIKTRGQQVTLSCSPISGHRSVSWYQQTPGQGLQFLFEYFSETQRNKGNFPGRFSGRQFSNSRSEMNVSTLELGDSALYLCASRRAGGTEAFFGQGTRLTVV.